The 10 T cell receptor beta chains given below trace back to one sample, sequenced in a study of blood T cell repertoires in COVID-19. Libraries were prepared by immunoSEQ multiplex PCR; TCRdb keeps only in-frame clonotypes and omits some of them. The data contain 99,000 or so clones, around 87% of them singletons. Sequenced material: peripheral blood. These receptors all stem from a man aged 50 to 60 with acute or convalescent COVID-19.

The gene calls are TRBV6-6 and TRBJ2-7; the match to TRBD1 covers 7 bases. V dropped 3 bases and J dropped 4; count of bases not matched to a gene: 6. The CDR3 loop spans 14 amino acids. Germline CDR1 and CDR2: MNHNY and SVGAGI (reference sequence). As DNA, the CDR3 is TGTGCCAGCAGTTATTCCGGGACAGAATACGAGCAGTACTTC. Amino acid sequence: CASSYSGTEYEQYF.

This CDR3 is CASSWDRGQETQYF. CDR3 DNA sequence: TGTGCCAGCAGTTGGGACAGGGGACAAGAGACCCAGTACTTC. This chain joins TRBV27 and TRBJ2-5, with 10 bases matching TRBD1. V was pared by 4 bases and J by 2 bases, with 1 base of the junction left unmatched. The CDR3 extends over 14 amino acids. Germline V lookup: CDR1 MNHEY, CDR2 SMNVEV (reference sequence).

The rearrangement links TRBV5-1 to TRBJ1-2; D unresolved. V shed 0 bases and J shed 8 bases, with 17 bases lying between them. Germline V lookup: CDR1 SGHRS, CDR2 YFSETQ. CDR3 size: 15 residues. The CDR3: CASSLAGSTAEGYTF. The CDR3 DNA sequence: TGCGCCAGCAGCTTGGCCGGCTCAACGGCGGAGGGCTACACCTTC.

This chain connects TRBV24-1 to TRBJ2-5, with D hard to call. Germline V gene lookup returns CDR1 KGHDR and CDR2 SFDVKD. Trimming stripped 4 bases from V and 3 bases from J, with 5 bases between. The CDR3 is 12 residues long. The CDR3 DNA follows: TGTGCCACCAGTGACTTCGAAGAGACCCAGTACTTC. Translated: CATSDFEETQYF.

The chain couples TRBV28 to TRBJ1-3, with TRBD1 as a possible D gene (5 bases). CDR1 and CDR2 (germline): MDHEN, SYDVKM. CDR3 length: 15 amino acids. V dropped 4 bases and J dropped 0 bases, with 10 bases sitting between them. The CDR3: CASSWGVLSGNTIYF. CDR3 sequence (DNA): TGTGCCAGCAGTTGGGGGGTCCTCTCTGGAAACACCATATATTTT.

The genes are TRBV6-5 and TRBJ2-5; the D is unclear. V was pared by 6 bases and J by 5 bases, with 16 bases between. The germline V gene encodes CDR1 MNHEY and CDR2 SVGAGI. The CDR3 contains 14 residues. The CDR3 sequence is CASRSTGSRETQYF. The CDR3 DNA is TGTGCCAGCAGGTCGACTGGGTCGAGGGAGACCCAGTACTTC.

V gene TRBV12-3 or TRBV12-4 combines with J gene TRBJ2-2, with D possibly TRBD2 on 5 matching bases. The CDR3 extends over 12 amino acids. Trimming cost V 5 bases and J 4 bases, with 5 bases left between them. CDR3 region: CASSGSTGELFF. The CDR3 coding sequence is TGTGCCAGCAGTGGGAGCACCGGGGAGCTGTTTTTT.

The chain carries TRBV25-1 and TRBJ1-5; 11 nucleotides agree with TRBD1. V shed 4 bases and J 6 bases; nucleotides not matched to a gene: 5. This CDR3 is built from 15 residues. Germline V gives CDR1 MGHDK, CDR2 SYGVNS. CDR3 coding DNA: TGTGCCAGCAGTGGACGTGGGACAGGGGGTCAGCCCCAGCATTTT. Protein product: CASSGRGTGGQPQHF.

This clone was detected once. This chain uses TRBV2 with TRBJ2-5, with TRBD2 identical over 7 bases. The germline CDR1 and CDR2 sequences are SNHLY and FYNNEI. The CDR3 runs 14 residues. The trim removed 7 bases at V and 5 bases at J, leaving 10 bases unmatched. The CDR3, as DNA: TGTGCCAGCATCAAACGGGGAGGGCTGGAGACCCAGTACTTC. This encodes CASIKRGGLETQYF.

The chain links TRBV19 to TRBJ2-5; weak D call: TRBD2 (5 bases). There are 12 residues in the CDR3. Deletions cut 4 bases from V and 9 bases from J, with 12 bases between. Germline-derived CDR1 and CDR2 are LNHDA and SQIVND (reference sequence). CDR3 protein: CASSRTGMSQYF. The CDR3 nucleotides read TGTGCCAGTAGTAGGACGGGAATGTCCCAGTACTTC.